These T cell receptor beta chains were read from a single sample in a study of blood T cell repertoires in COVID-19. Produced via immunoSEQ multiplex PCR; TCRdb's table is partial and in-frame only. The top ten hold roughly 9.4% of the sample, which has about 270,000 clones, under 90% seen once. Source material: peripheral blood. The receptors here all came from a woman aged 45-60 years who had recovered from COVID-19. CDR3s include the opening cysteine and the closing phenylalanine or tryptophan. A D gene is named only where the DNA matches it firmly. Not all rows give a size; the values are once, few, many and, for expanded clones, a class.

TRBD1,.,TRBV10-3,TRBJ2-3,CAISESPGQGADTQYF,TGTGCCATCAGTGAGTCACCGGGACAGGGGGCAGATACGCAGTATTTT
TRBD1,.,TRBV19,TRBJ2-3,CASSQQGAADTQYF,TGTGCCAGTAGCCAACAGGGGGCAGCTGATACGCAGTATTTT
TRBD1,.,TRBV24-1,TRBJ1-3,CATSDDTGGGNTIYF,TGTGCCACCAGTGATGATACAGGGGGAGGAAACACCATATATTTT
.,.,TRBV5-1,TRBJ1-4,CASSRAFPGEKLFF,TGCGCCAGCAGCAGGGCATTCCCGGGAGAAAAACTGTTTTTT
TRBD1,.,TRBV7-9,TRBJ1-6,CASRDREWSPLHF,TGTGCCAGCAGGGACAGGGAATGGTCACCCCTCCACTTT
.,.,TRBV5-1,TRBJ2-3,CASSPSAGDTQYF,TGCGCCAGCAGCCCGTCCGCGGGGGATACGCAGTATTTT
.,.,TRBV28,TRBJ2-7,CASSFPLKMGLWLYEQYF,TGTGCCAGCAGTTTCCCCCTGAAAATGGGCCTCTGGCTCTACGAGCAGTACTTC
TRBD1,.,TRBV6-5,TRBJ2-7,CASSYTGQGDHEQYF,TGTGCCAGCAGTTACACGGGACAGGGCGATCACGAGCAGTACTTC
.,few,TRBV6-4,TRBJ2-2,CASRIVSNTGELFF,TGTGCCAGCAGGATAGTCTCGAACACCGGGGAGCTGTTTTTT
.,.,TRBV5-1,TRBJ2-2,CASSMDRNTGELFF,TGCGCCAGCAGCATGGACAGGAACACCGGGGAGCTGTTTTTT
TRBD2,once,TRBV6-6,TRBJ2-1,CASSRTSGESGGRYEQFF,TGTGCCAGCAGTCGTACTAGCGGGGAGAGCGGGGGACGGTATGAGCAGTTCTTC
.,.,TRBV27,TRBJ2-2,CASSPRVNTGELFF,TGTGCCAGCAGTCCCAGGGTGAACACCGGGGAGCTGTTTTTT
.,many,TRBV4-3,TRBJ2-2,CASSREGLTELFF,TGCGCCAGCAGCCGAGAGGGACTGACGGAGCTGTTTTTT
TRBD1,.,TRBV5-8,TRBJ1-1,CASSRTGAVNTEAFF,TGTGCCAGCAGCCGCACAGGGGCCGTGAACACTGAAGCTTTCTTT
TRBD1,.,TRBV18,TRBJ1-1,CASSPPDRGVGAFF,TGTGCCAGCTCACCACCGGACAGGGGGGTTGGGGCTTTCTTT
TRBD1,.,TRBV5-1,TRBJ1-2,CASSLAGQGTGYGYTF,TGCGCCAGCAGCTTGGCGGGACAGGGGACGGGCTATGGCTACACCTTC
TRBD2,.,TRBV7-3,TRBJ2-5,CASSLTRGGARETQYF,TGTGCCAGCAGCTTAACCCGGGGAGGGGCCAGAGAGACCCAGTACTTC
.,once,TRBV4-3,TRBJ1-2,CASSQEGARGYTF,TGCGCCAGCAGCCAAGAGGGGGCTCGAGGCTACACCTTC
.,.,TRBV12-3/TRBV12-4,TRBJ2-2,CAQGLPNTGELFF,TGTGCCCAGGGGCTACCGAACACCGGGGAGCTGTTTTTT
.,once,TRBV15,TRBJ1-5,CATSERVRGNQPQHF,TGTGCCACCAGCGAGCGGGTGAGGGGCAATCAGCCCCAGCATTTT
.,once,TRBV28,TRBJ1-1,CATLWPRNTEAFF,TGTGCCACCTTGTGGCCGAGGAACACTGAAGCCTTCTTT